Listed below are T cell receptor beta chains from one sample, sequenced in a study of human T cells and chemical hapten exposure. MiXCR, run by TCRdb on the RACE reads, gives a single entry per CDR3 protein. The sample consists of approximately 91,000 distinct CDR3 sequences, around a tenth of them appearing once. The material was whole blood, obtained in connection with sensitization to the hapten diphenylcyclopropenone (DPC). Source of these receptors: a man younger than 35 with alopecia areata. Some clones in this sample may be carry-over from other donors' samples. CDR3s include the opening cysteine and the closing phenylalanine or tryptophan. Fields, in order: D gene, clone size, J gene, V gene, CDR3 DNA, CDR3 protein. A D gene is named only where the DNA matches it firmly. For some rows the clone size is stated as once, few or many, or as a class when expanded; others skip it.

D: TRBD1
size: NA
J: TRBJ1-1
V: TRBV20-1
DNA: TGCAGTGCTAACCCCTTGGACAGGGTAAACACTGAAGCTTTCTTT
CDR3: CSANPLDRVNTEAFF

D: NA
size: many
J: TRBJ1-3
V: TRBV4-2
DNA: TGTGCCAGCAGCCAGGACCACAGGGCTGGAAACACCATATATTTT
CDR3: CASSQDHRAGNTIYF

D: NA
size: many
J: TRBJ1-2
V: TRBV10-2
DNA: TGCGCCAGCAGTGAGCCAGGGAGCTATGGCTACACCTTC
CDR3: CASSEPGSYGYTF

D: NA
size: few
J: TRBJ1-5
V: TRBV12-3/TRBV12-4
DNA: TGTGCCAGCAGTACGGACCTGAGGCAGCCCCAGCATTTT
CDR3: CASSTDLRQPQHF

D: TRBD1
size: few
J: TRBJ1-1
V: TRBV7-9
DNA: TGTGCCAGCAGCTTCGGAGGGACAGGGACAACTGAAGCTTTCTTT
CDR3: CASSFGGTGTTEAFF

D: TRBD2
size: many
J: TRBJ2-1
V: TRBV12-3/TRBV12-4
DNA: TGTGCCAGCAGTAGGACTAGCGGGGTATCCTACAATGAGCAGTTCTTC
CDR3: CASSRTSGVSYNEQFF

D: TRBD2
size: NA
J: TRBJ2-3
V: TRBV7-2
DNA: TGTGCCAGCAGCATTCAGCGGGGAAGCACAGATACGCAGTATTTT
CDR3: CASSIQRGSTDTQYF

D: NA
size: few
J: TRBJ2-7
V: TRBV25-1
DNA: TGTGCCAGCCGCGGACAGCTGAGCTCCTACGAGCAGTACTTC
CDR3: CASRGQLSSYEQYF

D: TRBD1
size: many
J: TRBJ1-1
V: TRBV7-9
DNA: TGTGCCAGCAGCTCCGGGACAGGGAAGGAGAACACTGAAGCTTTCTTT
CDR3: CASSSGTGKENTEAFF

D: NA
size: many
J: TRBJ1-3
V: TRBV5-1
DNA: TGCGCCAGCAGCTTGGATCCCGGTAGACCTGGAAACACCATATATTTT
CDR3: CASSLDPGRPGNTIYF

D: NA
size: few
J: TRBJ1-5
V: TRBV20-1
DNA: TGCAGTGCCCGAGAGGGGACTAGCAATCAGCCCCAGCATTTT
CDR3: CSAREGTSNQPQHF

D: TRBD2
size: NA
J: TRBJ2-1
V: TRBV7-3
DNA: TGTGCCAGCAGCTTAATGCTAGCGGGGGGGCACAATGAGCAGTTCTTC
CDR3: CASSLMLAGGHNEQFF

D: TRBD2
size: NA
J: TRBJ2-1
V: TRBV3-1
DNA: TGTGCCAGCAGCCAAGATTCCGTCGAGGGTCGTTCGGGGGGTCTGTTCTTC
CDR3: CASSQDSVEGRSGGLFF

D: NA
size: few
J: TRBJ1-4
V: TRBV7-2
DNA: TGTGCCAGCAGCCGGCCAGGACAGAGTAATGAAAAACTGTTTTTT
CDR3: CASSRPGQSNEKLFF

D: NA
size: many
J: TRBJ1-1
V: TRBV12-5
DNA: TGTGCTAGTGGACAGGACAGCCTGAACACTGAAGCTTTCTTT
CDR3: CASGQDSLNTEAFF

D: NA
size: few
J: TRBJ1-3
V: TRBV5-5
DNA: TGTGCCAGCAGCTTGGAGGGTGGAAACACCATATATTTT
CDR3: CASSLEGGNTIYF

D: NA
size: few
J: TRBJ2-7
V: TRBV29-1
DNA: TGCAGCGTATCTCAACTTAGCTCCTACGAGCAGTACTTC
CDR3: CSVSQLSSYEQYF

D: NA
size: NA
J: TRBJ2-2
V: TRBV29-1
DNA: TGCAGCGTGGGGGAGACCGGGGAGCTGTTTTTT
CDR3: CSVGETGELFF

D: NA
size: NA
J: TRBJ2-2
V: TRBV7-9
DNA: TGTGCCAGCAGCCATCTTCGGGGGGCGACCGGGGAGCTGTTTTTT
CDR3: CASSHLRGATGELFF

D: TRBD2
size: few
J: TRBJ2-2
V: TRBV19
DNA: TGTGCCAGCCTTCGACCACCGGGACTAGCGGGGGGGCAGGTCGGGGAGCTGTTTTTT
CDR3: CASLRPPGLAGGQVGELFF

D: TRBD1
size: few
J: TRBJ2-5
V: TRBV14
DNA: TGTGCCAGCAGCCAAAAGGACAGGAAAGAGACCCAGTACTTC
CDR3: CASSQKDRKETQYF

D: NA
size: few
J: TRBJ1-1
V: TRBV6-2/TRBV6-3
DNA: TGTGCCAGCAGTTACTGGGGGACGAACACTGAAGCTTTCTTT
CDR3: CASSYWGTNTEAFF

D: NA
size: many
J: TRBJ1-1
V: TRBV4-1
DNA: TGCGCCAGCAGCCAAGATATGGGGGTTAATACTGAAGCTTTCTTT
CDR3: CASSQDMGVNTEAFF

D: NA
size: few
J: TRBJ2-2
V: TRBV11-1
DNA: TGTGCCAGCAACAGGGAGGGGAACACCGGGGAGCTGTTTTTT
CDR3: CASNREGNTGELFF

D: NA
size: few
J: TRBJ1-1
V: TRBV2
DNA: TGTGCCAGCAGTGAACTGAACACTGAAGCTTTCTTT
CDR3: CASSELNTEAFF

D: NA
size: many
J: TRBJ2-3
V: TRBV2
DNA: TGTGCCAGCACTCTACCCGGGTTTCGCACAGATACGCAGTATTTT
CDR3: CASTLPGFRTDTQYF

D: NA
size: many
J: TRBJ2-7
V: TRBV6-2/TRBV6-3
DNA: TGTGCCAGCAGAGGCTACGAGCAGTACTTC
CDR3: CASRGYEQYF

D: NA
size: NA
J: TRBJ1-5
V: TRBV20-1
DNA: TGCAACGCGGGGGAATTCAATCAGCCCCAGCATTTT
CDR3: CNAGEFNQPQHF

D: TRBD1
size: few
J: TRBJ2-2
V: TRBV7-6
DNA: TGTGCCAGCAGCTTAGGGGACAGATTGAACACCGGGGAGCTGTTTTTT
CDR3: CASSLGDRLNTGELFF

D: TRBD1
size: NA
J: TRBJ1-1
V: TRBV7-2
DNA: TGTGCCAGCAGCTTGGTGGACAGGGAAGCTTTCTTT
CDR3: CASSLVDREAFF

D: NA
size: many
J: TRBJ2-1
V: TRBV5-1
DNA: TGCGCCAGCAGCTTGGAGGCAGGGCAAAGCTCCTACAATGAGCAGTTCTTC
CDR3: CASSLEAGQSSYNEQFF

D: TRBD1
size: NA
J: TRBJ2-3
V: TRBV29-1
DNA: TGCAGCGTCACCGGGACAGTCACAGATACGCAGTATTTT
CDR3: CSVTGTVTDTQYF

D: TRBD1
size: NA
J: TRBJ1-4
V: TRBV28
DNA: TGTGCCAGCGGAATCAGGGACAGGGAAGGTGAAAAACTGTTTTTT
CDR3: CASGIRDREGEKLFF

D: NA
size: NA
J: TRBJ1-1
V: TRBV4-1
DNA: TGCGCCAGCAGCCAAGATACCAGACACACTGAAGCTTTCTTT
CDR3: CASSQDTRHTEAFF

D: NA
size: many
J: TRBJ2-3
V: TRBV7-3
DNA: TGTGCCAGCAGTCCAAGGGGGATCACAGATACGCAGTATTTT
CDR3: CASSPRGITDTQYF

D: NA
size: many
J: TRBJ2-5
V: TRBV28
DNA: TGTGCCAGCAGTTCCCCGACAACTCTGTACCAAGAGACCCAGTACTTC
CDR3: CASSSPTTLYQETQYF

D: NA
size: many
J: TRBJ1-1
V: TRBV20-1
DNA: TGCAGTGCTAGGGTTTATTCGGGCGGCGAAGCTTTCTTT
CDR3: CSARVYSGGEAFF